These 32 T cell receptor beta chains were sequenced from one sample in a study of T cells in Graves' hyperthyroidism and ophthalmopathy. TCR beta CDR3 region amplification was performed from RNA transcripts. HTBI primers were employed in a first-round RT-PCR of the TCR CDR3. From the multiplex PCR reads, TCRdb called clonotypes with MiXCR, one entry per CDR3 protein. This sample has around 700,000 distinct CDR3 sequences, with around 19% found just once. Specimen: blood. These receptors were taken from a woman between 50 and 59 years old with Graves' hyperthyroidism that later progressed to Graves' ophthalmopathy.

The gene calls are TRBV2 and TRBJ2-1; no firm D call. Deletions cut 7 bases from V and 6 bases from J, with 22 bases between. The CDR3 spans 16 residues. Germline assignment: CDR1 SNHLY and CDR2 FYNNEI. CDR3 loop: CASTEGVFPGPNEQFF. The DNA for the CDR3 is TGTGCCAGCACCGAAGGTGTATTCCCGGGTCCCAATGAGCAGTTCTTC.

The chain recombines TRBV9 with TRBJ2-3; D tentatively reads TRBD1 or TRBD2 (6 bases each). CDR1 and CDR2 (germline): SGDLS, YYNGEE. This CDR3 has 15 residues. Trimming stripped 0 bases from V and 6 bases from J, with 14 bases between. CDR3 sequence reads: CASSVDIGGGDTQYF. Written as DNA, the CDR3 is TGTGCCAGCAGCGTAGATATCGGGGGCGGGGATACGCAGTATTTT.

The genes are TRBV12-3 or TRBV12-4 and TRBJ1-2, with 8 bases identical to TRBD1. V lost 3 bases to trimming and J lost 5 bases; unmatched junction nucleotides: 5. This CDR3 region has 14 residues. The CDR3 coding sequence is TGTGCCAGCAGTTTTCGGACAGGGTTTTATGGCTACACCTTC. Protein: CASSFRTGFYGYTF.

Note on this clonotype: This may be a read error: a much more frequent sequence differs by one nucleotide. DNA of the CDR3: TGCAATGCTAGTCTGGTCCTCGGAACAGATACGCAGTATTTT. Encoded protein: CNASLVLGTDTQYF. The J gene is TRBJ2-3, the V gene TRBV20-1; D remains ambiguous. This CDR3 has 14 residues. Germline V gene data show CDR1 as DFQATT and CDR2 as SNEGSKA (reference sequence).

This clonotype was recorded many times. J is TRBJ1-1 and V is TRBV3-1; D may be TRBD1 (5 bases). V was clipped by 4 bases and J by 5 bases, with 14 bases between them. Germline V CDR1 and CDR2: LGHDT, YNNKEL (reference sequence). The CDR3 runs to 14 residues. DNA of the CDR3: TGTGCCAGCAGCCGTAGGCAGGGAGGTACTGAAGCTTTCTTT. It specifies CASSRRQGGTEAFF.

To note about this clonotype: It may be a read error: a sequence one base away is much more abundant. The J gene is TRBJ2-1, the V gene TRBV24-1; D perhaps matches TRBD2 (6 bases). From germline, CDR1 is KGHDR and CDR2 SFDVKD. The CDR3 loop spans 16 amino acids. CDR3 loop: CATSDFSRGSYDEQFF. CDR3 nucleotide sequence: TGTGCCACCAGTGATTTTTCGCGGGGATCCTACGATGAGCAGTTCTTC.

The rearrangement links TRBV3-1 to TRBJ2-1, with TRBD2 matching over 8 bases. The germline V gene has CDR1 LGHDT and CDR2 YNNKEL (reference sequence). Trimming at V came to 0 bases and at J to 9 bases, leaving 7 bases not matched to a gene. The length of the CDR3 is 15 residues. CDR3 nucleotide sequence: TGTGCCAGCAGCCAAGATGGAATCGGGGGGGGTGAGCAGTTCTTC. It translates to CASSQDGIGGGEQFF.

This clonotype came up a few times. V and J are TRBV12-5 and TRBJ1-2, with 8 bases fitting TRBD1. The CDR3 length is 14 residues. The ends lost 3 bases at V and 6 bases at J; junction bases unmatched: 6. Germline CDR1 LGHNT, CDR2 FRNRAP. The CDR3 loop is CASGLGTGGNGYTF. CDR3 in DNA: TGTGCTAGTGGTTTAGGGACAGGAGGGAATGGCTACACCTTC.

The table lists this clonotype with a few counts. The chain uses TRBV5-1 and TRBJ1-4; unclear D gene. This CDR3 contains 14 residues. V shed 0 bases and J shed 5 bases, with 8 bases lying between them. Looked up from germline, CDR1 is SGHRS and CDR2 is YFSETQ. The CDR3 DNA follows: TGCGCCAGCAGCTTGGTTGGAGGGAATGAAAAACTGTTTTTT. Encoded protein: CASSLVGGNEKLFF.

V usage is TRBV14 and J usage is TRBJ1-3; tentatively, D is TRBD1 (5 bases). CDR1 and CDR2 (germline): SGHDN, FVKESK. The CDR3 is 17 amino acids. V gave up 6 bases and J gave up 2 bases, with 20 bases separating them. The CDR3 spells CASSLPGLNPTGNTIYF. Written as DNA, the CDR3 is TGTGCCAGCAGTCTCCCGGGACTCAACCCCACTGGAAACACCATATATTTT.

This clonotype was counted at least ten times. The chain joins TRBV11-2 to TRBJ2-1; D is uncertain. Trimming cost V 0 bases and J 8 bases, with 11 bases left between them. Looked up from germline, CDR1 is SGHAT and CDR2 is FQNNGV. The CDR3 length is 14 residues. DNA of the CDR3: TGTGCCAGCAGCTTAGAGATGGAAAATTATGAGCAGTTCTTC. Translated: CASSLEMENYEQFF.

This clonotype was seen a handful of times. Here the CDR3 DNA reads TGCAGTGCCCTCCCCGGACTAGCGGGGGGTTCCAGCTTAAACGAGCAGTACTTC. Residues: CSALPGLAGGSSLNEQYF. The chain links TRBV20-1 to TRBJ2-7; TRBD2 matches 14 bases. Germline-derived CDR1 and CDR2 are DFQATT and SNEGSKA (reference sequence). The CDR3 runs 18 residues. The ends lost 6 bases at V and 5 bases at J; junction bases unmatched: 18.

This clonotype was counted at least ten times. The chain joins TRBV7-9 to TRBJ1-2, with D hard to call. This CDR3 has 13 residues. Germline CDR1 SEHNR, CDR2 FQNEAQ (reference sequence). Trimming took 5 bases from V and 9 from J, leaving 16 bases between them. This CDR3 is CASSPRAGESYTF. The CDR3 nucleotides read TGTGCCAGCAGCCCAAGGGCTGGGGAAAGCTACACCTTC.

This clonotype occurred a few times. The chain has TRBV7-2 and TRBJ1-6; D not resolved. Germline values: CDR1 SGHTA, CDR2 FQGNSA. V was cut by 5 bases and J by 0 bases, with 14 bases left in between. The CDR3 has 17 amino acids. This chain's CDR3 is CASSDDGFSSYNSPLHF. The CDR3 bases are TGTGCCAGCAGCGACGACGGATTCAGCTCCTATAATTCACCCCTCCACTTT.

The V gene is TRBV9, the J gene TRBJ1-2; D might be TRBD1 (5 bases). From germline, CDR1 is SGDLS and CDR2 YYNGEE. This CDR3 is built from 15 residues. V lost 0 bases, J lost 4 bases, and 13 bases lay in between. CDR3 in amino acids: CASSVAPGTLYGYTF. The CDR3 DNA follows: TGTGCCAGCAGCGTAGCCCCCGGGACCCTCTATGGCTACACCTTC.

CDR3 bases: TGTGCCAGCAGCCCCAGGGGGGATGGCGCTCAGCCCCAGCATTTT. Translation gives CASSPRGDGAQPQHF. This chain uses TRBV5-5 with TRBJ1-5; 7 nucleotides agree with TRBD1. The V gene end was trimmed by 4 bases and the J gene end by 6 bases; junction bases not matched to a gene: 10. This CDR3 comprises 15 residues. CDR1 is SGHKS, CDR2 YYEKEE, per germline (reference sequence).

This clonotype occurred many times. This chain links TRBV11-2 with TRBJ1-1; D is undetermined. Germline V gives CDR1 SGHAT, CDR2 FQNNGV. This CDR3 comprises 15 residues. V was cut by 1 base and J by 2 bases, with 11 bases left in between. The CDR3 is CASSLGGMPNTEAFF. As DNA, the CDR3 is TGTGCCAGCAGCTTAGGAGGGATGCCCAACACTGAAGCTTTCTTT.

There are a few counts of this clonotype. The chain employs TRBV29-1 and TRBJ2-7; D may be TRBD1 (6 bases). This CDR3 is built from 14 residues. Germline-derived CDR1 and CDR2 are SQVTM and ANQGSEA. Trimming left V 3 bases short and J 0 bases short, with 12 bases between. In DNA form, the CDR3 reads TGCAGCGTTGATATACAGGGCCTCTCCTACGAGCAGTACTTC. This encodes CSVDIQGLSYEQYF.

The chain recombines TRBV2 with TRBJ2-5; 7 nucleotides agree with TRBD2. The CDR3 extends over 16 amino acids. V lost 6 bases, J lost 4 bases, and 14 bases stayed unmatched. CDR1 and CDR2 (germline): SNHLY, FYNNEI. This chain's CDR3 is CASSSPLAGAPETQYF. The CDR3 bases are TGTGCCAGCAGCTCCCCGTTGGCGGGAGCCCCAGAGACCCAGTACTTC.

This clonotype was observed a handful of times. The CDR3 nucleotides read TGCGCCAGCAGCCAAGATTTCAGGGTACCCCTCTACGAGCAGTACTTC. This sequence encodes CASSQDFRVPLYEQYF. This chain uses TRBV4-1 with TRBJ2-7; D is perhaps TRBD1 (5 bases). The CDR3 runs to 16 residues. V was clipped by 0 bases and J by 3 bases, with 15 bases between them. The germline V gene has CDR1 MGHRA and CDR2 YSYEKL.

This clonotype came up a few times. The chain recombines TRBV2 with TRBJ2-1, with 9 nucleotides matching TRBD2. V lost 7 bases to trimming and J lost 8 bases; unmatched junction nucleotides: 6. CDR3 length: 13 residues. Germline assignment: CDR1 SNHLY and CDR2 FYNNEI. The CDR3 nucleotides read TGTGCCAGCACTAGCGGGGAGCGTCATGAGCAGTTCTTC. It codes for CASTSGERHEQFF.

This clonotype was detected ten times or more. J is TRBJ2-3 and V is TRBV5-1, with D possibly matching TRBD2 (5 bases). Germline V lookup: CDR1 SGHRS, CDR2 YFSETQ. The CDR3 consists of 14 residues. V was clipped by 2 bases and J by 1 base, with 8 bases between them. CDR3 nucleotide sequence: TGCGCCAGCAGCTTCGCCGGGGGCACAGATACGCAGTATTTT. Its protein product is CASSFAGGTDTQYF.

This clonotype was counted a few times. The gene calls are TRBV18 and TRBJ1-5; no definite D call. CDR1 is KGHSH, CDR2 LQKENI, per germline. CDR3 length: 13 residues. V lost 2 bases to trimming and J lost 7 bases, with 9 bases between them. CDR3 loop: CASSPTQDQPQHF. In DNA form, the CDR3 reads TGTGCCAGCTCACCAACTCAGGACCAGCCCCAGCATTTT.

The V gene is TRBV14, the J gene TRBJ1-2; D remains ambiguous. V was clipped by 4 bases and J by 1 base, with 34 bases between them. This CDR3 has 22 residues. CDR1 is SGHDN and CDR2 is FVKESK in the germline V gene. CDR3 region: CASSRVYTQPRRPDPYNYGYTF. The CDR3 nucleotides read TGTGCCAGCAGCCGCGTCTACACCCAACCCCGCCGGCCCGACCCCTATAACTATGGCTACACCTTC.

A few counts support this clonotype. The gene calls are TRBV5-6 and TRBJ1-2; D is ambiguous. The germline V gene has CDR1 SGHDT and CDR2 YYEEEE. Trimming removed 4 bases from V and 6 bases from J, with 13 bases in between. CDR3 length: 13 residues. CDR3 nucleotide sequence: TGTGCCAGCAGCCTCGCGCAGACGGATGGCTACACCTTC. It yields the protein CASSLAQTDGYTF.

This clonotype turned up a few times. CDR3 residues: CASIRQEYEKLFF. The CDR3 coding sequence is TGTGCCAGCATCCGACAGGAGTATGAAAAACTGTTTTTT. The chain is built from TRBV6-1 and TRBJ1-4, with D tentatively TRBD1 (6 bases). Germline-derived CDR1 and CDR2 are MNHNS and SASEGT. V was pared by 7 bases and J by 6 bases, with 12 bases between. The CDR3 runs 13 residues.

This clonotype has only a few counts. The rearrangement uses TRBV15 and TRBJ2-7; D might be TRBD1 (5 bases). The germline gives CDR1 LNHNV, CDR2 YYDKDF (reference sequence). The CDR3 runs 16 residues. V lost 0 bases and J lost 0, with 12 bases in between. The CDR3 DNA is TGTGCCACCAGCAGAGATTTGGCCAGGGTCTCCTACGAGCAGTACTTC. As protein: CATSRDLARVSYEQYF.

The gene calls are TRBV7-2 and TRBJ2-5; 10 bases match TRBD1. Germline lookup yields CDR1 SGHTA and CDR2 FQGNSA. V was pared by 3 bases and J by 5 bases, with 6 bases of the junction left unmatched. CDR3 length: 15 residues. Here the CDR3 DNA reads TGTGCCAGCAGCTTCTCGGGACAGGGGAGGGAGACCCAGTACTTC. Its translation is CASSFSGQGRETQYF.

The rearrangement joins TRBV11-2 to TRBJ2-7; D gene uncertain. This CDR3 contains 14 residues. V gave up 4 bases and J gave up 0 bases, with 10 bases separating them. Looked up from germline, CDR1 is SGHAT and CDR2 is FQNNGV. CDR3 nucleotides: TGTGCCAGCAGCTACCCGACGAACTCCTACGAGCAGTACTTC. Amino acid sequence: CASSYPTNSYEQYF.

This clonotype was detected many times. The chain is built from TRBV3-1 and TRBJ2-7; D is uncertain. V was cut by 0 bases and J by 2 bases, with 8 bases left in between. The CDR3 has 14 residues. Germline-derived CDR1 and CDR2 are LGHDT and YNNKEL (reference sequence). The DNA for the CDR3 is TGTGCCAGCAGCCAAGACCAGTCCCCCTACGAGCAGTACTTC. Amino acids: CASSQDQSPYEQYF.

This clonotype was observed many times. The V gene is TRBV20-1, the J gene TRBJ2-3; TRBD2 matches 7 bases. CDR1 is DFQATT and CDR2 is SNEGSKA in the germline V gene (reference sequence). CDR3 length: 14 amino acids. Unmatched junction bases numbered 7, after V lost 5 bases and J lost 2 bases. The CDR3 spells CSASRDYLTDTQYF. The CDR3 DNA reads as TGCAGTGCTTCCCGGGACTACCTCACAGATACGCAGTATTTT.

The V gene is TRBV11-3, the J gene TRBJ1-4; the D gene is possibly TRBD1 (6 bases). The CDR3 contains 15 residues. The germline gives CDR1 SGHNT, CDR2 YENEEA. V was pared by 5 bases and J by 7 bases, with 17 bases between. CDR3 residues: CASSPQVQGAEKLFF. CDR3 coding DNA: TGTGCCAGCAGCCCACAGGTACAGGGTGCTGAAAAACTGTTTTTT.